Listed below are T cell receptor beta chains from one sample, sequenced in a study of T cells after yellow fever vaccination. TCRdb re-called the 5' RACE reads through MiXCR, storing one row per CDR3 protein. The sample holds hundreds of thousands of distinct CDR3 sequences, roughly an eighth seen once. The starting material was PBMCs, obtained on the day of the yellow fever booster vaccination. These TCRs come from a man aged 25 to 45 who received the YFV17D yellow fever vaccine. Each CDR3 is given with its conserved first and last residue. D genes are given only for firm matches. Clone size is given for some rows only: seen once, a few or many times, or a class if the clone is expanded.

TRBV27	TRBJ2-1	.	.	TGTGCCAGCAGTTTACGGTGGGCGGGGACAAAAAGGAGTTTAGAGCAGTTCTTC	CASSLRWAGTKRSLEQFF
TRBV7-2	TRBJ2-7	.	.	TGTGCCAGCAGTTTGGAGAGGGGCAACGAGCAGTACTTC	CASSLERGNEQYF
TRBV11-2	TRBJ2-7	TRBD2	.	TGTGCCAGCAGCTTAGGCAGGGAGGGGTTAAGGCAGTACTTC	CASSLGREGLRQYF
TRBV20-1	TRBJ2-7	TRBD1	.	TGCAGTGCCGAGGGGACAGGCCTCTGGGAGCAGTACTTC	CSAEGTGLWEQYF
TRBV10-3	TRBJ2-7	TRBD2	.	TGTGCCACCCTCCGGGCGGGAGCAGGTGAGCAGTACTTC	CATLRAGAGEQYF
TRBV28	TRBJ2-7	.	.	TGTGCCAGCAGTGGTTCGGGGATCGCATCTCACGAGCAGTACTTC	CASSGSGIASHEQYF
TRBV20-1	TRBJ2-2	.	.	TGCAGTGCTAGAGGAAGCGGGGAGCTGTTTTTT	CSARGSGELFF
TRBV20-1	TRBJ2-3	.	.	TGCAGTGCTAGGGACCTCACAGATACGCAGTATTTT	CSARDLTDTQYF
TRBV11-1	TRBJ2-2	.	.	TGTGCCAGCAGCCCCCCCACGGTACAGTTGAGTATACACACCGGGGAGCTGTTTTTT	CASSPPTVQLSIHTGELFF
TRBV20-1	TRBJ2-5	TRBD2	.	TGCAGTGCAACCCCGGGAGGGGGGGGTCCCGAGACCCAGTACTTC	CSATPGGGGPETQYF
TRBV28	TRBJ2-3	TRBD2	.	TGTGCCAGCACCTCGGGTGGACTAGCTACAGATACGCAGTATTTT	CASTSGGLATDTQYF
TRBV21-1	TRBJ1-5	.	few	TGTGCCAGCAGCAAGCCCGGGTTTAATCAGCCCCAGCATTTT	CASSKPGFNQPQHF
TRBV3-1	TRBJ1-6	.	few	TGTGCCAGCAGCCAAGGGGCTCTGGGGGTGCGAAATTCACCCCTCCACTTT	CASSQGALGVRNSPLHF
TRBV11-2	TRBJ2-7	.	few	TGTGCCAGCACCGAAAGCAGGGTCGGCGAGCAGTACTTC	CASTESRVGEQYF
TRBV5-1	TRBJ2-5	.	.	TGCGCCAGCAGCTTGGTCGGTAACAGGGAGGGGGAGACCCAGTACTTC	CASSLVGNREGETQYF
TRBV7-2	TRBJ1-2	.	.	TGTGCCAGCAGCTTAGGGGGAGGGCGGACAGCTATTGGCTACACCTTC	CASSLGGGRTAIGYTF
TRBV6-2/TRBV6-3	TRBJ2-7	.	many	TGTGCCAGCAGAGATAGTAGTTCCTACGAGCAGTACTTC	CASRDSSSYEQYF
TRBV7-2	TRBJ1-1	.	.	TGTGCCAGCAGCTTATTTTGGGGGGATGAAGCTTTCTTT	CASSLFWGDEAFF
TRBV20-1	TRBJ2-3	.	.	TGCAGTGCTAGTACTACCACAGATACGCAGTATTTT	CSASTTTDTQYF
TRBV25-1	TRBJ2-7	TRBD1	.	TGTGCCAGCAGCGCACGAAATGGACAGGGGGGCTACGAGCAGTACTTC	CASSARNGQGGYEQYF
TRBV12-3/TRBV12-4	TRBJ2-1	.	many	TGTGCCAGCAACCCAGGAACCTACAATGAGCAGTTCTTC	CASNPGTYNEQFF
TRBV5-4	TRBJ1-1	.	few	TGTGCCAGCAGCTTAGGGGGGGAGACTGAAGCTTTCTTT	CASSLGGETEAFF
TRBV7-2	TRBJ2-7	.	few	TGTGCCAGCAGCTTAGTTACGGGGCGACTGGACGAGCAGTACTTC	CASSLVTGRLDEQYF
TRBV15	TRBJ2-5	.	few	TGTGCCACCAGCAGAGATCCAGGGACACAAGAGACCCAGTACTTC	CATSRDPGTQETQYF
TRBV12-3/TRBV12-4	TRBJ2-7	.	.	TGTGCCAGCAGTGGGAGCCGGGACGAGCAGTACTTC	CASSGSRDEQYF